These T cell receptor beta chains were read from a single sample in a study of blood T cell repertoires in COVID-19. Here immunoSEQ multiplex PCR was the method, and the copy in TCRdb shows in-frame clones only, minus some. Of 130,000 to 150,000 clones listed, roughly 85% were seen once; the top ten hold approximately 8%. The sample comprised peripheral blood. Every receptor here comes from a woman in her fifties or sixties with COVID-19, enrolled during active disease. The CDR3 runs from the conserved cysteine through the conserved F or W. Fields, in order: CDR3 DNA, CDR3 protein, V gene, D gene, J gene, clone size. The D gene is left open where the match is weak. Some rows have no size entry. The others give once, few or many, or a class for an expanded clone.

CDR3 DNA: TGTGCCAGCAGCTTAGACGGGGGGAGCAATCAGCCCCAGCATTTT
CDR3 protein: CASSLDGGSNQPQHF
V gene: TRBV7-9
D gene: .
J gene: TRBJ1-5
clone size: .

CDR3 DNA: TGTGCCAGCACACTAGCGGGGGGGTACAATGAGCAGTTCTTC
CDR3 protein: CASTLAGGYNEQFF
V gene: TRBV19
D gene: TRBD2
J gene: TRBJ2-1
clone size: .

CDR3 DNA: TGTGCCAGCAGTCCCGGGACTTTCAACTACGCGGAGTATTTT
CDR3 protein: CASSPGTFNYAEYF
V gene: TRBV6-5
D gene: .
J gene: TRBJ2-3
clone size: .

CDR3 DNA: TGCGCCAGCAGTGGGCCGGACAGGGATACACTTATGAACACTGAAGCTTTCTTT
CDR3 protein: CASSGPDRDTLMNTEAFF
V gene: TRBV10-2
D gene: TRBD1
J gene: TRBJ1-1
clone size: .

CDR3 DNA: TGTGCCAGCAGACACACAGGGGGCTTAGCCTACGAGCAGTACTTC
CDR3 protein: CASRHTGGLAYEQYF
V gene: TRBV11-2
D gene: TRBD1
J gene: TRBJ2-7
clone size: .

CDR3 DNA: TGTGCTAGTGGTTTCCCCGGCACAGATACGCAGTATTTT
CDR3 protein: CASGFPGTDTQYF
V gene: TRBV12-5
D gene: .
J gene: TRBJ2-3
clone size: .

CDR3 DNA: TGTGCCAGCAGCCGTTGGGGATCAGGGGCGAACACCGGGGAGCTGTTTTTT
CDR3 protein: CASSRWGSGANTGELFF
V gene: TRBV7-6
D gene: .
J gene: TRBJ2-2
clone size: .

CDR3 DNA: TGCGCCAGCAGCCAAGATCAGCAGGCTTGGCAGCTCTATGGCTACACCTTC
CDR3 protein: CASSQDQQAWQLYGYTF
V gene: TRBV4-3
D gene: .
J gene: TRBJ1-2
clone size: .

CDR3 DNA: TGTGCCACAAGACAGGGTAGCTACAATGAGCAGTTCTTC
CDR3 protein: CATRQGSYNEQFF
V gene: TRBV15
D gene: TRBD1
J gene: TRBJ2-1
clone size: .

CDR3 DNA: TGTGCCAGCAGCTTAGAGGCGGGGGCTCTAAGCAATGAGCAGTTCTTC
CDR3 protein: CASSLEAGALSNEQFF
V gene: TRBV11-3
D gene: .
J gene: TRBJ2-1
clone size: .

CDR3 DNA: TGCGCCAGCAGCCCGGTCGTGGAGGGCCAGACTGAAGCTTTCTTT
CDR3 protein: CASSPVVEGQTEAFF
V gene: TRBV4-1
D gene: .
J gene: TRBJ1-1
clone size: once

CDR3 DNA: TGTGCCACCAGCAGAGACCCAGTCCAGGGGGCTATCGGAACAGATACGCAGTATTTT
CDR3 protein: CATSRDPVQGAIGTDTQYF
V gene: TRBV15
D gene: TRBD1
J gene: TRBJ2-3
clone size: once

CDR3 DNA: TGTGCCAGTAGTATTGACACAGGTTTCTATGGCTACACCTTC
CDR3 protein: CASSIDTGFYGYTF
V gene: TRBV19
D gene: .
J gene: TRBJ1-2
clone size: .

CDR3 DNA: TGTGCCAGCAGCCCCTCGACTAGCGGGGGCCAGGGGGAGCAGTACTTC
CDR3 protein: CASSPSTSGGQGEQYF
V gene: TRBV7-2
D gene: TRBD2
J gene: TRBJ2-7
clone size: once

CDR3 DNA: TGTGCCAGCAGTTACGGGACCGGGGAGCTGTTTTTT
CDR3 protein: CASSYGTGELFF
V gene: TRBV5-4
D gene: .
J gene: TRBJ2-2
clone size: .

CDR3 DNA: TGTGCCAGCAGCTTACTAGCGGGGGTACTGAACGAGCAGTACTTC
CDR3 protein: CASSLLAGVLNEQYF
V gene: TRBV7-9
D gene: TRBD2
J gene: TRBJ2-7
clone size: few

CDR3 DNA: TGCGCCAGCAGCTTGGGGGGGCCCCTAGGTAATTCACCCCTCCACTTT
CDR3 protein: CASSLGGPLGNSPLHF
V gene: TRBV5-1
D gene: .
J gene: TRBJ1-6
clone size: .

CDR3 DNA: TGCGCCAGCAGCCGGGACACTAATGACGGGGATACGCAGTATTTT
CDR3 protein: CASSRDTNDGDTQYF
V gene: TRBV5-1
D gene: .
J gene: TRBJ2-3
clone size: .

CDR3 DNA: TGTGCCAGCAGCAGATCCCACACCGGGGAGCTGTTTTTT
CDR3 protein: CASSRSHTGELFF
V gene: TRBV27
D gene: .
J gene: TRBJ2-2
clone size: few

CDR3 DNA: TGTGCCAGCAGTCGGACGGGGACAGATACGCAGTATTTT
CDR3 protein: CASSRTGTDTQYF
V gene: TRBV6-5
D gene: .
J gene: TRBJ2-3
clone size: .

CDR3 DNA: TGCGCCAGCAGCCAACCGGACAGGAACACTGAAGCTTTCTTT
CDR3 protein: CASSQPDRNTEAFF
V gene: TRBV4-1
D gene: .
J gene: TRBJ1-1
clone size: once

CDR3 DNA: TGTGCCAGCAGTGTCAGTGGGGCAGGGGTCAAGACTGAAGCTTTCTTT
CDR3 protein: CASSVSGAGVKTEAFF
V gene: TRBV6-1
D gene: .
J gene: TRBJ1-1
clone size: few

CDR3 DNA: TGTGCCAGCAGCCAACAGGGTAGGACCTATAATTCACCCCTCCACTTT
CDR3 protein: CASSQQGRTYNSPLHF
V gene: TRBV5-5
D gene: .
J gene: TRBJ1-6
clone size: .

CDR3 DNA: TGTGCCAGCAGCACAGCACAGGGAGGCTACACCTTC
CDR3 protein: CASSTAQGGYTF
V gene: TRBV7-8
D gene: .
J gene: TRBJ1-2
clone size: once

CDR3 DNA: TGTGCCAGCAGTGGCGGACAGGGTGAGGGCTACACCTTC
CDR3 protein: CASSGGQGEGYTF
V gene: TRBV25-1
D gene: TRBD1
J gene: TRBJ1-2
clone size: .

CDR3 DNA: TGTGCCAGTGCAGACATAACTGGAAACACCATATATTTT
CDR3 protein: CASADITGNTIYF
V gene: TRBV19
D gene: .
J gene: TRBJ1-3
clone size: .

CDR3 DNA: TGTGCCAGCAGTCTCGGGACAGGGGGCAAGGAGACCCAGTACTTC
CDR3 protein: CASSLGTGGKETQYF
V gene: TRBV6-5
D gene: TRBD1
J gene: TRBJ2-5
clone size: .

CDR3 DNA: TGTGCCAGTAGTGACAGCTCTGGAAACACCATATATTTT
CDR3 protein: CASSDSSGNTIYF
V gene: TRBV19
D gene: .
J gene: TRBJ1-3
clone size: .

CDR3 DNA: TGTGCCAGCAGCTGGGGTGGGACAGGATCCTACGAGCAGTACTTC
CDR3 protein: CASSWGGTGSYEQYF
V gene: TRBV6-5
D gene: TRBD1
J gene: TRBJ2-7
clone size: .

CDR3 DNA: TGTGCTAGCAGCTCCACGAAACTTCCAGGGAATGCAACTAATGAAAAACTGTTTTTT
CDR3 protein: CASSSTKLPGNATNEKLFF
V gene: TRBV7-7
D gene: .
J gene: TRBJ1-4
clone size: .

CDR3 DNA: TGTGCCAGCAGTTTGGGGGGAGGAAACACCATATATTTT
CDR3 protein: CASSLGGGNTIYF
V gene: TRBV12-3/TRBV12-4
D gene: .
J gene: TRBJ1-3
clone size: .

CDR3 DNA: TGTGCCAGCAGCTTAGGGGACAGGGAATCGTATAGCAATCAGCCCCAGCATTTT
CDR3 protein: CASSLGDRESYSNQPQHF
V gene: TRBV7-9
D gene: TRBD1
J gene: TRBJ1-5
clone size: .